The clone carrying this TCR beta chain was seen a handful of times. The target antigen is unknown. The CDR3 length is 12 residues. Trimming removed 6 bases at V and 1 base at J, with 6 bases between. Germline CDR1 reads MGHDK; CDR2 reads SYGVNS. The data belong to a study of T cells after yellow fever vaccination. Overall study findings and caveats: Researchers cautioned that FACS-sorted repertoires could harbor abundant clonotypes contaminating from the bulk population. Reappearance after the booster was observed for most primary-vaccination clones (roughly 95% CD4, about 91% CD8).

Generation of TCR cDNA used 5'RACE template switching (which added a universal primer site and UMIs). TCRdb redid the calling of the 5' RACE reads with MiXCR, one entry per CDR3 protein. Altogether approximately 450,000 distinct CDR3 sequences are present, approximately 18% being singletons, with the ten largest covering roughly 19%. The sample was PBMCs, taken before the yellow fever booster vaccination. The chain has TRBV25-1 and TRBJ2-5; tentative D call: TRBD2 (5 bases). This TCR came from a man aged 18 to 29 who received the YFV17D yellow fever vaccine. CDR3 coding DNA: TGTGCCAGCAGAAGCGGCCAAGAGACCCAGTACTTC. Amino acids: CASRSGQETQYF.